Reported below is one T cell receptor (beta chain). Its antigen is undetermined. This CDR3 has 17 residues. The trim removed 3 bases at V and 0 bases at J, leaving 1 base unmatched. Germline V gene lookup returns CDR1 SGHNT and CDR2 YYREEE (reference sequence). The data were taken from a study of T cells in localized non-small cell lung cancer. The study's findings and limits: An association was observed between higher blood T cell density and longer overall survival. Among the top 100 tumor clones, a median approximately 62 appeared in adjacent lung. Because sequencing included only one region (of the tumor), heterogeneity remains possible. Of the tissues analyzed, uninvolved adjacent lung showed maximal T cell clonality, greater than tumor.

The data were produced by immunoSEQ multiplex PCR, yet TCRdb's version contains in-frame clones alone and is incomplete. Of some 37,000 clones detected, about 87% appear once; the ten largest clones hold roughly 2.5%. The rearrangement joins TRBV5-4 to TRBJ2-2; 14 bases are a match to TRBD2. Material: peripheral blood, obtained before any cancer treatment. The source of this sequence is a woman aged 35 to 75 with stage I lung adenocarcinoma. The CDR3 region is CASSSGLAGANTGELFF. The CDR3 DNA reads TGTGCCAGCAGCTCGGGACTAGCGGGAGCGAACACCGGGGAGCTGTTTTTT.